Included here is one T cell receptor (beta chain) sequence, with context. Its antigen is undetermined. This CDR3 has 16 amino acids. Per germline, CDR1 SGHTA and CDR2 FQGNSA. V was pared by 2 bases and J by 0 bases, with 5 bases of the junction left unmatched. Noted time point: cycle 4 day 1 (C4D1), after less than seven weeks of nivolumab. There was relapse after autologous stem cell transplantation in every patient, and there was variation in brentuximab vedotin exposure. Thawed PBMCs underwent magnetic negative selection to obtain purified CD8+ T cells. Complete response, partial response or progressive disease was each patient's best response. The data derive from a study of PD-1 blockade in classical Hodgkin lymphoma. Study background: A 3 mg/kg intravenous dose of nivolumab was received by patients every 2 weeks.

Sequenced by immunoSEQ multiplex PCR; TCRdb stores in-frame clones only, minus some. The sample includes just under 20,000 clones, 88% of them seen just once. Points from the study as a whole: Causes of the repertoire differences remain undefined, possibly disease activity or prior therapy. Diversity in CD4+ TCRs, unlike that measured in CD8+ TCRs, had risen significantly by C4D1.

J is TRBJ2-5 and V is TRBV7-2; 8 bases fit TRBD1. Sample: CD8+ T cells from blood, taken before the fourth cycle of nivolumab. This TCR came from a human donor with classical Hodgkin lymphoma. This CDR3 is CASSLSGGPYQETQYF. The CDR3 DNA is TGTGCCAGCAGCTTATCAGGGGGCCCGTACCAAGAGACCCAGTACTTC.